This T cell receptor (beta chain) was documented in a study of blood T cell repertoires in COVID-19. About the research overall: Spain, Italy and the United States supplied samples that represented acute and convalescent COVID-19. The cDNA or gDNA used as material had been derived from T cells, B-cell-depleted T cells, or PBMCs.

In the original analysis: Reference gene primer amplification in the assay estimated nucleated cell counts. Libraries were prepared by immunoSEQ multiplex PCR; TCRdb keeps only in-frame clonotypes and omits some of them. The V and J calls and the clone size are those of that table, but D and trimming were determined from the DNA. This sample has approximately 450,000 clones, with approximately 90% found just once. Per the germline V gene, CDR1 is SGHTA and CDR2 is FQGNSA. V lost 0 bases and J 0 bases, leaving 6 bases between the germline ends. This CDR3 is 15 amino acids long. Sequencing was performed on peripheral blood. This chain links TRBV7-2 with TRBJ1-5, with D uncertain. The TCR originated in a woman aged 25 to 45 with acute or convalescent COVID-19. The CDR3 here is CASSLAADSNQPQHF. CDR3 DNA sequence: TGTGCCAGCAGCTTAGCGGCAGATAGCAATCAGCCCCAGCATTTT.